This T cell receptor beta chain is drawn from a study of control samples from healthy donors and cancer patients. Sequencing used immunoSEQ multiplex PCR; TCRdb keeps in-frame clones, though not all of them. The repertoire holds about 180,000 clones, with about 92% as singletons. CDR1 is MGHRA and CDR2 is YSYEKL in the germline V gene. The germline V and J ends were trimmed by 5 bases and 5 bases, with 10 bases remaining between them. The CDR3 extends over 12 amino acids. This sequence originates from a man younger than 45 in good health. The sample comprised blood. V gene TRBV4-1 combines with J gene TRBJ2-7; possibly TRBD2 for D (6 bases). The DNA for the CDR3 is TGCGCCAGCAGCGGGGCTAGCGACGAGCAGTACTTC. As protein: CASSGASDEQYF.